This T cell receptor (beta chain) was profiled in a study of T cells after yellow fever vaccination. Study-wide findings and caveats: Post-booster repertoires contained most primary-vaccination clones again (96% CD4, 88% CD8).

This clonotype showed up many times. Its target is unknown. The study made its TCR cDNA through 5'RACE template switching. That step introduced a universal primer site along with UMIs. MiXCR, applied by TCRdb to the 5' RACE reads, yields one record per CDR3 protein. Among under 300,000 distinct CDR3 sequences listed, approximately 6.8% were seen once. Unmatched junction bases numbered 6, after V lost 0 bases and J lost 6 bases. The germline V gene encodes CDR1 MNHEY and CDR2 SVGAGI. There are 16 residues in the CDR3. The origin of this receptor is a man aged 25-45 years who received the YFV17D yellow fever vaccine. The gene calls are TRBV6-5 and TRBJ2-1; 9 bases are a match to TRBD2. Sequences were derived from CD4+ T cells sorted from PBMCs, sampled on the day of the yellow fever booster vaccination. CDR3 DNA: TGTGCCAGCAGTTACTCAGGTAGCGGGAGTATCAATGAGCAGTTCTTC. This gives the protein CASSYSGSGSINEQFF.